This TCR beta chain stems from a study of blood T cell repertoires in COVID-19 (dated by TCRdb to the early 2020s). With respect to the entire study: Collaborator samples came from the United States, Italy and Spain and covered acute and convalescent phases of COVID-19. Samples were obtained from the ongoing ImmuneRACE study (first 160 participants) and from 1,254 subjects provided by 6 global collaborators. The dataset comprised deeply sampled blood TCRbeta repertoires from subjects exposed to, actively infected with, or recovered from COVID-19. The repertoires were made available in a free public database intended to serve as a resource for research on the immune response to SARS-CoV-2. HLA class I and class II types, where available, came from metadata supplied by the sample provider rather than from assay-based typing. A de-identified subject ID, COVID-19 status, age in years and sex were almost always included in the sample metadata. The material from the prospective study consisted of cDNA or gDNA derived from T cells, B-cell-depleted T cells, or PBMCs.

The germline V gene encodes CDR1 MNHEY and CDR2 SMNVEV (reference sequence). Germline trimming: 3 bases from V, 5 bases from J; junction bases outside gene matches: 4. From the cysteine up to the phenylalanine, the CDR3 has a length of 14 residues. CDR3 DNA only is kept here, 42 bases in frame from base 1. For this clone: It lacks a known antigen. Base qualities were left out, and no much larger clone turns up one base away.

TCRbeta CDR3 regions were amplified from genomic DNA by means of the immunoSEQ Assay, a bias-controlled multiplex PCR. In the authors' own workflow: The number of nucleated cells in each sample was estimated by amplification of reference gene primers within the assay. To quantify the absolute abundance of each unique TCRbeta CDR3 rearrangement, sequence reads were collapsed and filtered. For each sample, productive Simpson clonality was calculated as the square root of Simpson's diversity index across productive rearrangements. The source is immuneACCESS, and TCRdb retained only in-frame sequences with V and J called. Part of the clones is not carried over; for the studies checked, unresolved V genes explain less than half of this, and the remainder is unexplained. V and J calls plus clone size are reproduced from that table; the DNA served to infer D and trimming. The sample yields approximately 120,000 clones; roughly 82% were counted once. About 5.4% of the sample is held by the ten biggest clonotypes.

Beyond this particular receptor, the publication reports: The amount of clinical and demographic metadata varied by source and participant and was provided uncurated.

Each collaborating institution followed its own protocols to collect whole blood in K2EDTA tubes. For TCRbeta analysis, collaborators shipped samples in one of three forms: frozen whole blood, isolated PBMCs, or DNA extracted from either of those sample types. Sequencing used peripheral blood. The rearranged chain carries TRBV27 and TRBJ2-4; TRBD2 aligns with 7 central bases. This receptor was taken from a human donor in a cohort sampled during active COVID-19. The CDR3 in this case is CASSLAGRQNIQYF. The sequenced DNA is TGTGCCAGCAGTTTGGCCGGGAGGCAAAACATTCAGTACTTC.